This T cell receptor (beta chain) emerged from a study of blood T cells in healthy people across ages. Study results and limitations: Diversity of TCR beta per million T cells declined in a roughly linear way with age. Comparison with aged donors showed that long-lived donors had more naive CD4+ cells and higher diversity.

With a J-beta primer mix and a sample-barcoded 5' primer, a second PCR ran 7 to 11 cycles. TCRdb reanalysed the 5' RACE reads using MiXCR and keeps one entry per CDR3 protein. The table records around 1.5 million distinct CDR3 sequences, 30% to 40% of them present only once. Of note for this clonotype: Its specificity is unknown.

V lost 0 bases and J 7 bases, leaving 9 bases between the germline ends. CDR1 is MRHNA and CDR2 is SNTAGT in the germline V gene. The CDR3 runs to 13 residues. Extraction of total RNA produced a minimum of 5 micrograms from each sample. This sequence joins TRBV6-4 and TRBJ1-1, with D hard to call. The sample was blood. This clonotype was obtained from a woman aged 30 to 39 in good health. Here the CDR3 reads CASSDSMGREAFF. The CDR3 nucleotides read TGTGCCAGCAGTGACTCGATGGGTCGTGAAGCTTTCTTT.